This T cell receptor (beta chain) is from a study of CXCR3-negative and CXCR3-positive naive CD8 T cells. Germline V CDR1 and CDR2: SGHDN, FVKESK. There are 11 residues in the CDR3. UMI-labeled 5' RACE TRB cDNA libraries were prepared from the cells. TCRdb reanalyzed the 5' RACE reads and collapses them to one entry per CDR3 protein, without DNA. The sample features about 98,000 distinct CDR3 sequences, with about 1% in its top ten. To note about this clonotype: Its antigen remains unknown.

Study results and limitations: Relative to CXCR3-negative naive cells, CXCR3-positive naive cells had more hydrophobic TRB CDR3s.

This chain links TRBV14 with TRBJ2-1; the TRBD1 assignment by TCRdb is unverifiable without DNA. This sequence originates from a human donor in good health. Some clones in this sample may be carry-over from other donors' samples. Input material: naive CXCR3+ CD8+ T cells from blood. Subset described: CD45RO-CCR7+CD27+CD95- naive CD8+ T cells expressing CXCR3 (TNR3+). CDR3 in amino acids: CASRTTGKQFF.